A single sample is the source of the 29 T cell receptor beta chains below, sequenced in a study of blood T cell repertoires in COVID-19. TCRdb's table, derived via immunoSEQ multiplex PCR, lists solely in-frame clones and lacks some. Of about 140,000 clones listed, over 75% were seen once; the top ten hold under 12%. Input material: peripheral blood. Source of these receptors: a man aged 55 to 69 with active or convalescent COVID-19.

The CDR3, as DNA: TGTGCCAGCAGCTCTGGACAGAAAAATTCACCCCTCCACTTT. This gives the protein CASSSGQKNSPLHF. The V call is TRBV7-3, the J call TRBJ1-6; D might be TRBD1 (6 bases). The CDR3 has 14 residues. CDR1 SGHTA and CDR2 FQGTGA come from the germline V gene. V dropped 4 bases and J dropped 7 bases, with 11 bases sitting between them.

The CDR3 protein is CASSGGDRSRRMNTEAFF. CDR3 sequence (DNA): TGTGCCAGCAGTGGGGGCGACAGAAGCAGGCGGATGAACACTGAAGCTTTCTTT. The V call is TRBV6-1, the J call TRBJ1-1, with D tentatively TRBD1 (5 bases). Germline V gene lookup returns CDR1 MNHNS and CDR2 SASEGT. Trimming took 4 bases from V and 0 from J, leaving 21 bases between them. The CDR3 consists of 18 residues.

This clone is a singleton in its sample. The CDR3 sequence is CAISESGQNYGYTF. The CDR3 DNA reads TGTGCCATCAGTGAGTCTGGACAAAACTATGGCTACACCTTC. The rearrangement links TRBV10-3 to TRBJ1-2, with D possibly being TRBD1 (5 bases). V gave up 0 bases and J gave up 2 bases, with 7 bases separating them. Germline V gives CDR1 ENHRY, CDR2 SYGVKD. The CDR3 covers 14 residues.

This sequence joins TRBV6-6 and TRBJ2-2; a weak D match, TRBD1 (5 bases). The V end was cut by 0 bases, the J end by 7 bases, with 15 bases between. CDR3 length: 16 residues. The germline gives CDR1 MNHNY, CDR2 SVGAGI (reference sequence). CDR3 region: CASSYSIRGIGGELFF. CDR3 DNA sequence: TGTGCCAGCAGTTACTCGATAAGGGGTATAGGCGGGGAGCTGTTTTTT.

The chain joins TRBV28 to TRBJ2-1; 9 nucleotides align to TRBD1. CDR1 and CDR2 from the germline V gene are MDHEN and SYDVKM. This CDR3 is 15 amino acids long. V gave up 5 bases and J gave up 7 bases; unmatched junction bases: 9. The chain's CDR3 is CASSKRTGVRNEQFF. The DNA for the CDR3 is TGTGCCAGCAGTAAGAGGACAGGGGTTAGGAATGAGCAGTTCTTC.

This clone has just a few counts. The chain links TRBV7-2 to TRBJ1-4; no firm D call. Trimming took off 2 bases at V and 5 bases at J, with 15 bases between the two ends. The V gene's germline CDR1 is SGHTA and CDR2 FQGNSA. CDR3 length equals 16 residues. The chain's CDR3 is CASSLLSGWENEKLFF. CDR3 nucleotide sequence: TGTGCCAGCAGCTTACTATCGGGTTGGGAGAATGAAAAACTGTTTTTT.

In DNA, the CDR3 is TGTGCCAGCAGGGTCTCAGGGGTTTCCTATGTGGGCTACACCTTC. Its translation: CASRVSGVSYVGYTF. This chain connects TRBV28 to TRBJ1-2; maybe TRBD1 (6 bases). The V and J ends lost 6 bases and 8 bases respectively, with 22 bases between them. This CDR3 contains 15 residues. CDR1 and CDR2 from the germline V gene are MDHEN and SYDVKM.

V gene TRBV27 combines with J gene TRBJ1-2, with 9 bases aligning to TRBD1. V was pared by 4 bases and J by 8 bases, with 5 bases of the junction left unmatched. Germline V gene lookup returns CDR1 MNHEY and CDR2 SMNVEV (reference sequence). This CDR3 comprises 13 residues. CDR3 protein: CASSSYRGRGYTF. The CDR3 DNA sequence: TGTGCCAGCAGTTCGTACAGGGGGCGAGGCTACACCTTC.

This clone was found a few times. The V and J genes are TRBV27 and TRBJ1-2; unclear D gene. CDR1 and CDR2 from the germline V gene are MNHEY and SMNVEV (reference sequence). This CDR3 has 14 amino acids. V lost 0 bases and J lost 2, with 7 bases in between. The CDR3 reads CASSLSSLNYGYTF. The CDR3 DNA sequence: TGTGCCAGCAGTTTATCTTCACTGAACTATGGCTACACCTTC.

The rearrangement links TRBV11-3 to TRBJ2-2; tentatively, D is TRBD2 (7 bases). CDR1 is SGHNT, CDR2 YENEEA, per germline. V lost 0 bases, J lost 1 base, and 21 bases lay in between. This CDR3 has 20 residues. Here the CDR3 DNA reads TGTGCCAGCAGCTTAGATCCAAAGGTAGGGGGAGGGAGGAACACCGGGGAGCTGTTTTTT. Translation gives CASSLDPKVGGGRNTGELFF.

This clone was found a few times. The rearrangement uses TRBV6-5 and TRBJ2-7; 7 bases fit TRBD1. The CDR3 spans 15 residues. V gave up 7 bases and J gave up 6 bases; unmatched junction bases: 15. Per germline, CDR1 MNHEY and CDR2 SVGAGI. This chain's CDR3 is CASIPDRALPGEQYF. The DNA of the CDR3 is TGTGCCAGCATTCCAGACAGGGCCCTTCCGGGCGAGCAGTACTTC.

The chain employs TRBV19 and TRBJ2-1, with TRBD2 identical over 7 bases. There are 16 residues in the CDR3. The junction had 10 bases not matched to a gene; V was cut back by 6 bases and J by 2 bases. Germline CDR1 and CDR2: LNHDA and SQIVND (reference sequence). The CDR3 coding sequence is TGTGCCAGTAGCCGCGCGCCTAGCGGAGCCTACAATGAGCAGTTCTTC. Protein product: CASSRAPSGAYNEQFF.

This chain joins TRBV6-5 and TRBJ2-7; 12 bases are a match to TRBD2. The CDR3 has 15 residues. CDR1 and CDR2 from the germline V gene are MNHEY and SVGAGI. With V trimmed by 6 bases and J by 1 base, 4 bases remained unmatched. The CDR3 reads CASRYTSGRSYEQYF. The CDR3 nucleotides are TGTGCCAGCAGGTACACTAGCGGGAGGTCCTACGAGCAGTACTTC.

The chain couples TRBV6-1 to TRBJ2-3, with a weak D call TRBD1 (6 bases). V lost 3 bases and J 8 bases, leaving 12 bases between the germline ends. CDR1 is MNHNS and CDR2 is SASEGT in the germline V gene. The CDR3 runs to 13 residues. The CDR3 DNA sequence: TGTGCCAGCAGTGACCCGGACAGCAGTACGCAGTATTTT. Translating it yields CASSDPDSSTQYF.

This chain links TRBV9 with TRBJ1-5; D remains ambiguous. Per germline, CDR1 SGDLS and CDR2 YYNGEE. Between the trimmed V and J ends, which lost 4 bases and 6 bases, there was a span of 11 bases. The CDR3 loop spans 13 amino acids. CDR3: CASSSREGQPQHF. CDR3 coding DNA: TGTGCCAGCAGCTCCCGGGAAGGTCAGCCCCAGCATTTT.

The V gene is TRBV28, the J gene TRBJ2-3; D is unclear. Germline CDR1 is MDHEN and CDR2 is SYDVKM. V lost 5 bases and J 4 bases, leaving 7 bases between the germline ends. The CDR3 spans 12 residues. This CDR3 reads CASSPSADTQYF. CDR3 in DNA: TGTGCCAGCAGTCCCAGCGCAGATACGCAGTATTTT.

This chain links TRBV5-1 with TRBJ1-1, with D uncertain. This CDR3 region has 15 residues. V was shortened by 0 bases and J by 0 bases, with 9 bases between the two germline ends. Germline assignment: CDR1 SGHRS and CDR2 YFSETQ. In DNA, the CDR3 is TGCGCCAGCAGCTTGGAAGCAGACATGAACACTGAAGCTTTCTTT. This encodes CASSLEADMNTEAFF.

This chain joins TRBV6-5 and TRBJ1-2; unclear D gene. The CDR3 has 13 residues. Germline V gives CDR1 MNHEY, CDR2 SVGAGI. Trimming removed 1 base from V and 7 bases from J, with 10 bases in between. CDR3 residues: CASSYYSPLGYTF. The CDR3, as DNA: TGTGCCAGCAGTTACTACTCACCCCTTGGCTACACCTTC.

The count of this clone is one. CDR3 amino acids: CAILNRDRGPEQYF. The CDR3 DNA follows: TGTGCCATCCTGAACCGGGACAGGGGTCCCGAGCAGTACTTC. This chain joins TRBV5-8 and TRBJ2-7; the match to TRBD1 covers 10 bases. The CDR3 loop spans 14 amino acids. Germline lookup yields CDR1 SGHTS and CDR2 YDEGEE. With V trimmed by 9 bases and J by 6 bases, 12 bases remained unmatched.

V is TRBV5-4 and J is TRBJ1-1, with 11 nucleotides matching TRBD1. V trimming: 4 bases; J trimming: 6 bases; junction bases outside the gene matches: 11. CDR3 length: 16 amino acids. Germline V gene sequence: CDR1 SGHNT, CDR2 YYREEE (reference sequence). CDR3 DNA sequence: TGTGCCAGCAGCCCGACCGGGACAGGGGGTTCGGCTGAAGCTTTCTTT. Translated: CASSPTGTGGSAEAFF.

J is TRBJ2-1 and V is TRBV6-2 or TRBV6-3; 13 positions agree with TRBD2. Per germline, CDR1 MNHEY and CDR2 SVGEGT. CDR3 length: 17 amino acids. With V trimmed by 2 bases and J by 9 bases, 10 bases remained unmatched. The CDR3 bases are TGTGCCAGCAGTTACGGCGGACTAGCGGGAGACCCTGGTGAGCAGTTCTTC. Amino acid sequence: CASSYGGLAGDPGEQFF.

This clone was seen a handful of times. V usage is TRBV7-8 and J usage is TRBJ2-7, with 7 nucleotides matching TRBD2. V trimming: 2 bases; J trimming: 2 bases; junction bases outside the gene matches: 6. The CDR3 covers 15 residues. The V gene's germline CDR1 is SGHVS and CDR2 FQNEAQ. The CDR3 DNA is TGTGCCAGCAGCTTAAACGCGGGAGCCCCCTACGAGCAGTACTTC. It yields the protein CASSLNAGAPYEQYF. The full variable domain, with the rest looked up from reference TRBV7-8 and TRBJ2-7, is GAGVSQSPRYKVAKRGQDVALRCDPISGHVSLFWYQQALGQGPEFLTYFQNEAQLDKSGLPSDRFFAERPEGSVSTLKIQRTQQEDSAVYLCASSLNAGAPYEQYFGPGTRLTVT.

This chain joins TRBV29-1 and TRBJ2-5, with 12 bases fitting TRBD2. V was pared by 7 bases and J by 1 base, with 7 bases of the junction left unmatched. Germline lookup yields CDR1 SQVTM and CDR2 ANQGSEA. This CDR3 contains 15 residues. CDR3 DNA sequence: TGCAGCGCGGAAGGACTAGCGGGAAGCCAAGAGACCCAGTACTTC. It is translated as CSAEGLAGSQETQYF.

The CDR3: CASSYIGTALNYGYTF. CDR3 nucleotide sequence: TGTGCCAGCAGTTACATTGGGACAGCACTTAACTATGGCTACACCTTC. This chain connects TRBV6-5 to TRBJ1-2; 7 bases are a match to TRBD1. V was clipped by 2 bases and J by 1 base; unmatched bases: 7. From germline, CDR1 is MNHEY and CDR2 SVGAGI. The CDR3 loop spans 16 amino acids.

The DNA of the CDR3 is TGCGCCAGCAGCCAAGGCCTGGGGGGAAAGAACACCGGGGAGCTGTTTTTT. Encoded protein: CASSQGLGGKNTGELFF. The chain couples TRBV4-1 to TRBJ2-2; D is perhaps TRBD2 (6 bases). Per the germline V gene, CDR1 is MGHRA and CDR2 is YSYEKL. The V gene lost 1 base and the J gene lost 1 base, with 13 bases spanning the gap. The CDR3 is made up of 17 amino acids.

This clone came up once. This chain links TRBV3-1 (or the pseudogene TRBV3-2) with TRBJ2-1; D is unclear. CDR1 LGHDT and CDR2 YNNKEL come from the germline V gene (reference sequence). Deletions cut 1 base from V and 9 bases from J, with 7 bases between. CDR3 length: 12 amino acids. CDR3 region: CASSQAVTEQFF. The DNA of the CDR3 is TGTGCCAGCAGCCAAGCGGTAACTGAGCAGTTCTTC.

The J gene is TRBJ1-2, the V gene TRBV25-1; 7 nucleotides match TRBD1. From germline, CDR1 is MGHDK and CDR2 SYGVNS. V was pared by 3 bases and J by 7 bases, with 14 bases of the junction left unmatched. There are 16 residues in the CDR3. CDR3 sequence: CASSDMSRRGPLGYTF. CDR3 bases: TGTGCCAGCAGTGATATGTCTAGGAGGGGGCCCCTTGGCTACACCTTC.

The chain recombines TRBV3-1 (or the pseudogene TRBV3-2) with TRBJ1-1, with D perhaps matching TRBD1 (5 bases). Trimming left V 2 bases short and J 1 base short, with 11 bases between. The CDR3 runs 15 residues. Per germline, CDR1 LGHDT and CDR2 YNNKEL (reference sequence). The CDR3 here is CASSQFRARNTEAFF. As DNA, the CDR3 is TGTGCCAGCAGCCAATTCAGGGCCCGGAACACTGAAGCTTTCTTT.

This clone was recorded a few times. The chain employs TRBV5-5 and TRBJ1-6; D unclear. CDR1 and CDR2 from the germline V gene are SGHKS and YYEKEE (reference sequence). The CDR3 length is 13 residues. Trimming took off 3 bases at V and 15 bases at J, with 16 bases between the two ends. CDR3 DNA: TGTGCCAGCAGCTCCGACCCTCCGGGGAACCTCCACTTT. Translated, it gives CASSSDPPGNLHF.